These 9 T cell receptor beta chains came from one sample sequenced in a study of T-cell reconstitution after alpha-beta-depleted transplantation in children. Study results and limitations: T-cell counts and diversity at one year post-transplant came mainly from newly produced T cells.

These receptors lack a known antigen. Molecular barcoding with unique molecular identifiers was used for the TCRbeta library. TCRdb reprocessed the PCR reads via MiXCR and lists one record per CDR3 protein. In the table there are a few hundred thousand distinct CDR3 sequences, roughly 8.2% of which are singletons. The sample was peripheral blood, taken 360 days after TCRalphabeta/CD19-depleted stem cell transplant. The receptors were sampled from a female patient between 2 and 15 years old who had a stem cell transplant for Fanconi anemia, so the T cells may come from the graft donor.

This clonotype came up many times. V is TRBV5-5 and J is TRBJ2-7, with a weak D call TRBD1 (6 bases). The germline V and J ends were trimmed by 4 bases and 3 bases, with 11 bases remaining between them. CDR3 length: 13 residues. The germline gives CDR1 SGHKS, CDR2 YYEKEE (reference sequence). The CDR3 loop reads CASSLEGHYEQYV. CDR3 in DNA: TGTGCCAGCAGCCTAGAGGGACACTACGAGCAGTACGTC.

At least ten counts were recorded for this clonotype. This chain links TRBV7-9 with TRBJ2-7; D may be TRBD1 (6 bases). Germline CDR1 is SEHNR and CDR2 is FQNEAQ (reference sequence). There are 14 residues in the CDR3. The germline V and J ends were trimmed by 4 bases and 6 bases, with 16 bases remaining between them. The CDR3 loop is CASSYRTVPSEQYF. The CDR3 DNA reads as TGTGCCAGCAGCTACCGGACAGTCCCTAGCGAGCAGTACTTC.

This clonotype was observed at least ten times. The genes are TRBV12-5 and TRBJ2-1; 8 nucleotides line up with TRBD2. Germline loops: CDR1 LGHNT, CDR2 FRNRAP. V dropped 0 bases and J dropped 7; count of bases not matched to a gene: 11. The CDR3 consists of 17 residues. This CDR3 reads CASGLVLMSGGGNEQFF. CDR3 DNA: TGTGCTAGTGGTTTGGTTCTGATGAGCGGGGGTGGTAATGAGCAGTTCTTC.

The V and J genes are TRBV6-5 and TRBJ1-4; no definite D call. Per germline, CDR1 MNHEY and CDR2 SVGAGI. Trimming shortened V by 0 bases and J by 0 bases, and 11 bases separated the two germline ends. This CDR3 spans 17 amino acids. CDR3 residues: CASSYSNRYTTNEKLFF. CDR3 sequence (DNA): TGTGCCAGCAGTTACTCGAACAGATACACAACTAATGAAAAACTGTTTTTT.

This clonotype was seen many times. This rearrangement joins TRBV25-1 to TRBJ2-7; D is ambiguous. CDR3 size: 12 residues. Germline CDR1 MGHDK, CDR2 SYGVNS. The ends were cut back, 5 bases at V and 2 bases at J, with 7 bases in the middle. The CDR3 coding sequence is TGTGCCAGCAGTCGTACACCCTACGAGCAGTACTTC. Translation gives CASSRTPYEQYF.

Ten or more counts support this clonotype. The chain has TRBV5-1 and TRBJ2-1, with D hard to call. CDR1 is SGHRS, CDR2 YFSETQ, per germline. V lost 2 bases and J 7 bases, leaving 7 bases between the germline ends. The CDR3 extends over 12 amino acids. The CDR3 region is CASSFTGNEQFF. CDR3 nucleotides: TGCGCCAGCAGCTTTACCGGGAATGAGCAGTTCTTC.

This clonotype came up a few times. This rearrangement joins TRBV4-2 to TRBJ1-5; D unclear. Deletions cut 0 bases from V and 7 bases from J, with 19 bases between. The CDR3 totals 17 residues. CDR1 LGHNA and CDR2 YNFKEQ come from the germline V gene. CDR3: CASSQERISGGGQPQHF. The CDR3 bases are TGTGCCAGCAGCCAAGAAAGGATTTCAGGAGGTGGGCAGCCCCAGCATTTT.

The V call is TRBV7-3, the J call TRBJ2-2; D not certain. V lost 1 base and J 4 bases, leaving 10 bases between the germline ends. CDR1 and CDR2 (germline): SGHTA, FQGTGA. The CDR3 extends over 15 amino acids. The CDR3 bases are TGTGCCAGCAGCTTAATTGGGTCCCCCACCGGGGAGCTGTTTTTT. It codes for CASSLIGSPTGELFF.

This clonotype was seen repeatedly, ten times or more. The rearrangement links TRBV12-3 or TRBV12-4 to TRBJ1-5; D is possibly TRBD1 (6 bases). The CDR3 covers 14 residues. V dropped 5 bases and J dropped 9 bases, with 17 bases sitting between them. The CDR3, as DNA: TGTGCCAGCAGTCAAGGGCAGGGGATGCCGCCCCAGCATTTT. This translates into CASSQGQGMPPQHF.